This TCR beta chain emerged from a study of CXCR3-negative and CXCR3-positive naive CD8 T cells. Study context: Each library held about 1.5 +/- 0.3 million TRB reads, 130 million to 150 million in total.

Study results and limitations: Naive cells that were CXCR3-positive had more hydrophobic TRB CDR3s (compared with CXCR3-negative naive cells). Memory CD8+ cells had much lower diversity, and both naive subsets had comparably high diversity.

The CDR3 sequence is 15 residues long. Germline loops: CDR1 LGHDT, CDR2 YNNKEL (reference sequence). CD8+ T cell subsets were each sorted in triplicate, about 290,000 cells apiece. A CD45RO-CCR7+CD27+CD95- profile was what naive CD8+ T cells displayed. TRB cDNA was prepared as libraries by UMI-labeled 5' RACE. Reprocessing the 5' RACE reads, TCRdb reports a single entry for every CDR3 protein and omits DNA. Its clone listing holds more than 80,000 distinct CDR3 sequences. On this clonotype itself: Its antigen is currently unknown.

Sequences were obtained from naive CXCR3+ CD8+ T cells from blood. Subset noted: CD45RO-CCR7+CD27+CD95- naive CD8+ T cells expressing CXCR3 (TNR3+). This sequence originates from a human donor in good health. Some clones in this sample may be carry-over from other donors' samples. The chain uses TRBV3-1 and TRBJ1-5. CDR3 amino acids: CASSQTPLEDQPQHF.